The 6 T cell receptor beta chains below come from one sample, sequenced in a study of PD-L1 blockade in urothelial cancer. Libraries were prepared by immunoSEQ multiplex PCR; TCRdb keeps only in-frame clonotypes and omits some of them. This sample has more than 90,000 clones, with 80% to 90% found just once. Time point reported: pretreatment peripheral blood. The sequences come from PBMCs, collected around atezolizumab (anti-PD-L1) treatment. The receptors were sampled from a man aged 55 to 69 with urothelial cancer.

This chain uses TRBV11-2 with TRBJ2-3, with D perhaps TRBD2 (6 bases). V shed 3 bases and J shed 1 base, with 8 bases lying between them. The V gene's germline CDR1 is SGHAT and CDR2 FQNNGV. This CDR3 has 14 residues. The DNA of the CDR3 is TGTGCCAGCAGCTTGCGGGGACGCACAGATACGCAGTATTTT. It yields the protein CASSLRGRTDTQYF.

The chain is built from TRBV27 and TRBJ1-2; no reliable D call. The germline V gene has CDR1 MNHEY and CDR2 SMNVEV (reference sequence). The CDR3 runs to 13 residues. The V end was cut by 1 base, the J end by 8 bases, with 11 bases between. The CDR3 DNA follows: TGTGCCAGCAGTTTATTGGCGGGCGGAGGCTACACCTTC. Amino acids: CASSLLAGGGYTF.

The table lists this clone with a count of one. The chain uses TRBV28 and TRBJ1-6; no definite D call. CDR1 is MDHEN and CDR2 is SYDVKM in the germline V gene. V was trimmed by 5 bases and J by 0 bases, leaving 8 bases between them. CDR3 length: 15 amino acids. The CDR3 region is CASSRRSSYNSPLHF. The CDR3 DNA reads as TGTGCCAGCAGTAGGAGGAGCTCCTATAATTCACCCCTCCACTTT.

This rearrangement joins TRBV28 to TRBJ1-5; TRBD1 is a possible D gene (5 bases). The V and J ends lost 6 bases and 7 bases respectively, with 16 bases between them. This CDR3 spans 14 amino acids. The germline V gene encodes CDR1 MDHEN and CDR2 SYDVKM. CDR3 coding DNA: TGTGCCAGCAGATCCAGACAGTTTTTCCAGCCCCAGCATTTT. It specifies CASRSRQFFQPQHF.

The chain carries TRBV7-2 and TRBJ2-5; tentatively, D is TRBD1 (6 bases). Trimming shortened V by 5 bases and J by 1 base, and 14 bases separated the two germline ends. Germline V gene lookup returns CDR1 SGHTA and CDR2 FQGNSA. The CDR3 is made up of 15 amino acids. CDR3 in DNA: TGTGCCAGCAGCCCACAGGGCAGCGGCCAAGAGACCCAGTACTTC. This sequence encodes CASSPQGSGQETQYF.

V gene TRBV2 combines with J gene TRBJ1-5; D is unresolved. With 1 base removed from V and 2 bases from J, the gap between germline ends came to 12 bases. CDR3 length: 16 residues. Germline V CDR1 and CDR2: SNHLY, FYNNEI. This CDR3 is CASSEVAGSGNQPQHF. In DNA form, the CDR3 reads TGTGCCAGCAGTGAAGTGGCAGGTTCGGGCAATCAGCCCCAGCATTTT. Together with reference TRBV2 and TRBJ1-5, the CDR3 gives the full variable domain: EPEVTQTPSHQVTQMGQEVILRCVPISNHLYFYWYRQILGQKVEFLVSFYNNEISEKSEIFDDQFSVERPDGSNFTLKIRSTKLEDSAMYFCASSEVAGSGNQPQHFGDGTRLSIL.